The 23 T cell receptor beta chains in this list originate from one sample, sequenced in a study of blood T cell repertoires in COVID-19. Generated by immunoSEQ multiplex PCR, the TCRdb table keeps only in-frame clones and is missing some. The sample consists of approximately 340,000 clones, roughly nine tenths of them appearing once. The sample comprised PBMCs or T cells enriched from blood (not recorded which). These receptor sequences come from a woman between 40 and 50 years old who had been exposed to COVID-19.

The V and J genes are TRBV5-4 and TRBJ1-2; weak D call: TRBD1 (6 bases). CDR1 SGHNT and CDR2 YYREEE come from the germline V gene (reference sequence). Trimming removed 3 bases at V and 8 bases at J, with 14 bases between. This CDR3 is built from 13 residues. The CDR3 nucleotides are TGTGCCAGCAGCTCCGGAGGGGGAGGGGGCTACACCTTC. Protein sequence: CASSSGGGGGYTF.

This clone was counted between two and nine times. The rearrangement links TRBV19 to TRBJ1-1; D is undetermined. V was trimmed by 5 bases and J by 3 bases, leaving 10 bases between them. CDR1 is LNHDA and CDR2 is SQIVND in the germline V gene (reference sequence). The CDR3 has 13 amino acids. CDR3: CASSFRPDTEAFF. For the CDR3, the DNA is TGTGCCAGTAGTTTCCGCCCGGACACTGAAGCTTTCTTT.

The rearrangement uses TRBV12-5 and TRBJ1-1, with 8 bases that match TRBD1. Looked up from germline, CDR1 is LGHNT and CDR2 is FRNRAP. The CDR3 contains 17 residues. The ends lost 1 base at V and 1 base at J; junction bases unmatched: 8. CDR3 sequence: CASGLDRQGRRNTEAFF. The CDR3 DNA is TGTGCTAGTGGTTTGGACAGACAGGGGAGAAGGAACACTGAAGCTTTCTTT.

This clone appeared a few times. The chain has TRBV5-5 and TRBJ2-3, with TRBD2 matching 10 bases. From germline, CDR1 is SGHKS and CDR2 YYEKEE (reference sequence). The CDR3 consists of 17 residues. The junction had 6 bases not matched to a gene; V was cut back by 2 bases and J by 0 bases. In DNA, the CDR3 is TGTGCCAGCAGCTTAGCGGGAGGGCCTTTTAGCACAGATACGCAGTATTTT. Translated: CASSLAGGPFSTDTQYF.

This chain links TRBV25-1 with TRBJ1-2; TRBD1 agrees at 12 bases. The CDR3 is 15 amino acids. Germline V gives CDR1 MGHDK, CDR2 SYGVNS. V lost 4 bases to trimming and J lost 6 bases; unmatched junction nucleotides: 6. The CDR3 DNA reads TGTGCCAGCAGTGGGGACAGGGGGCTTGGGGATGGCTACACCTTC. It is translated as CASSGDRGLGDGYTF.

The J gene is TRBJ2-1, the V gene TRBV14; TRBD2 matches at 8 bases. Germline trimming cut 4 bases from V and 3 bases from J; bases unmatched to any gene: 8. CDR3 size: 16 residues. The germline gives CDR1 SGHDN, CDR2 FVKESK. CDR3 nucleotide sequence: TGTGCCAGCAGCCCCCCTCTACGGGGGGGCTACAATGAGCAGTTCTTC. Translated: CASSPPLRGGYNEQFF.

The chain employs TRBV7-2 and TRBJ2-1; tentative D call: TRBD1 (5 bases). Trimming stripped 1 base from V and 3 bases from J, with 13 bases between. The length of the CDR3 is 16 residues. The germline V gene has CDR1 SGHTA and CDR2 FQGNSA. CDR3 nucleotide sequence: TGTGCCAGCAGCTTAGGGGGCCGGAGACTCTACAATGAGCAGTTCTTC. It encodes CASSLGGRRLYNEQFF.

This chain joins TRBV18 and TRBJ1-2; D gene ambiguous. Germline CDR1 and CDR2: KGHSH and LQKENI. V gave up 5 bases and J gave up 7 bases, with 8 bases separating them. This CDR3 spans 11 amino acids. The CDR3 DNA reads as TGTGCCAGCTCAACGGCTAGTGGCTACACCTTC. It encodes CASSTASGYTF.

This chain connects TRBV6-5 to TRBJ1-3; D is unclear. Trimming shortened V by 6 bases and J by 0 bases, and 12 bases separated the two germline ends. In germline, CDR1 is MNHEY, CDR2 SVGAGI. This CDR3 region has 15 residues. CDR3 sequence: CASRTGGISGNTIYF. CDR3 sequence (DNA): TGTGCCAGCAGGACGGGTGGAATCTCTGGAAACACCATATATTTT.

The CDR3 region has the DNA TGTGCCAGCAGTCCAGGGTTCACCGGGGAGCTGTTTTTT. Translating gives CASSPGFTGELFF. V gene TRBV12-3 or TRBV12-4 combines with J gene TRBJ2-2; a weak D match, TRBD1 (5 bases). The CDR3 spans 13 residues. V lost 5 bases and J 4 bases, leaving 8 bases between the germline ends.

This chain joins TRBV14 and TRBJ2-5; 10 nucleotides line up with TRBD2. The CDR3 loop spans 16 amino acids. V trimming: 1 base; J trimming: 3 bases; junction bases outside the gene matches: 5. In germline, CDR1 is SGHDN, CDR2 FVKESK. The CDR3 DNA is TGTGCCAGCAGCCAAGGGGGCGGACTAGCGGAAGAGACCCAGTACTTC. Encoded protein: CASSQGGGLAEETQYF.

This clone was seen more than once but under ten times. The chain's CDR3 is CASSSAAEVSYEQYF. CDR3 DNA sequence: TGTGCCAGCAGCTCAGCCGCGGAGGTTTCCTACGAGCAGTACTTC. The rearrangement joins TRBV7-9 to TRBJ2-7; D might be TRBD2 (5 bases). The CDR3 length is 15 residues. In germline, CDR1 is SEHNR, CDR2 FQNEAQ (reference sequence). Trimming removed 4 bases at V and 1 base at J, with 14 bases between.

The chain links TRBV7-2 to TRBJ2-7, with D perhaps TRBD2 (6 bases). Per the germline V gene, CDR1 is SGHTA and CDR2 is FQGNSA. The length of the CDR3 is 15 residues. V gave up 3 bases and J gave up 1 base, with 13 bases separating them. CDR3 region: CASSLGWRGSYEQYF. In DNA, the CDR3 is TGTGCCAGCAGCTTGGGGTGGAGGGGATCCTACGAGCAGTACTTC.

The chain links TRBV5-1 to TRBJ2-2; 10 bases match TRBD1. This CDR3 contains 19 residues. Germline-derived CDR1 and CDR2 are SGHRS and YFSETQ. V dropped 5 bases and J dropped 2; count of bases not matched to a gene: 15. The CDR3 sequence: CASRQLLTGGTFNTGELFF. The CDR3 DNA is TGCGCCAGCAGACAACTTTTGACAGGGGGCACTTTCAACACCGGGGAGCTGTTTTTT.

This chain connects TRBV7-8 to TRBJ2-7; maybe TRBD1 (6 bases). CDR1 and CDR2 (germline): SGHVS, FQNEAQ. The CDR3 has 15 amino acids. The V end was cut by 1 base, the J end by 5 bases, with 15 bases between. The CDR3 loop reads CASSLVEGHLDEQYF. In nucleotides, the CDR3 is TGTGCCAGCAGCTTAGTAGAGGGACACCTCGACGAGCAGTACTTC.

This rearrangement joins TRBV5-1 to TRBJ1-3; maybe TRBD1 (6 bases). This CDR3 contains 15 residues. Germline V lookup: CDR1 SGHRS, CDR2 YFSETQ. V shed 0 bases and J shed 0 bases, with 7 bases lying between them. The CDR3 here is CASSLGGGSGNTIYF. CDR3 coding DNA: TGCGCCAGCAGCTTGGGAGGGGGCTCTGGAAACACCATATATTTT.

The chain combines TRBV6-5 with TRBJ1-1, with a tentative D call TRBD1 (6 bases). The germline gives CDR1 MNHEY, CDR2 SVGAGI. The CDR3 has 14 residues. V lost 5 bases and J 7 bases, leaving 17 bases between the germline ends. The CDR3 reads CASSMTGGVIEAFF. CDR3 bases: TGTGCCAGCAGTATGACAGGTGGGGTGATTGAAGCTTTCTTT.

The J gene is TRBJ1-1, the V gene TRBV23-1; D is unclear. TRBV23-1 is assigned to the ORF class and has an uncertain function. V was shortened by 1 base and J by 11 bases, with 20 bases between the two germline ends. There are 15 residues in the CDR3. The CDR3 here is CASSQYWRAPRGAFF. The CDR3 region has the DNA TGCGCCAGCAGTCAATATTGGCGGGCCCCTCGAGGCGCTTTCTTT.

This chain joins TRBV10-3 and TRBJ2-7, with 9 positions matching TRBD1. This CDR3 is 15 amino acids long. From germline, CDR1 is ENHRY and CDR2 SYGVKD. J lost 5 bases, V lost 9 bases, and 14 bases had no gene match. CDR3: CAMRAFGTGMDEQYF. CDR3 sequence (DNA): TGTGCCATGCGGGCTTTTGGGACAGGGATGGACGAGCAGTACTTC.

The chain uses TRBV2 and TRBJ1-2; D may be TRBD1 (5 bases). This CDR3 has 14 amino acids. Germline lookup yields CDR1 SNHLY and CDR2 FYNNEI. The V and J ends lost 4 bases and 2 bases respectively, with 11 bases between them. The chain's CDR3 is CASSARTTNYGYTF. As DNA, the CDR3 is TGTGCCAGCAGTGCTCGGACAACAAACTATGGCTACACCTTC.

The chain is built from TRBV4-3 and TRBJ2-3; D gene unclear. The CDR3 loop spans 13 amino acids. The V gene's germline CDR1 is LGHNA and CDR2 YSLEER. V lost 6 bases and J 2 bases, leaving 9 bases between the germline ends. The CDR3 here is CASRRQITDTQYF. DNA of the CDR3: TGCGCCAGCAGGCGGCAGATCACAGATACGCAGTATTTT.

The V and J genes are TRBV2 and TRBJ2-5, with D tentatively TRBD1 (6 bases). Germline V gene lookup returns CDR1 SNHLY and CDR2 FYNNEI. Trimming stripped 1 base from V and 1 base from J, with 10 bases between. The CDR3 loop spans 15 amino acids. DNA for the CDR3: TGTGCCAGCAGTGAAGGATCGACAGGCCAAGAGACCCAGTACTTC. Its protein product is CASSEGSTGQETQYF.

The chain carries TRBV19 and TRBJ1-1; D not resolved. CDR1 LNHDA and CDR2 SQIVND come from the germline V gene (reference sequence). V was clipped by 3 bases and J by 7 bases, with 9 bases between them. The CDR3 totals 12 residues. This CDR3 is CASSIRQNEAFF. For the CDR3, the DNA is TGTGCCAGTAGTATCCGTCAGAATGAAGCTTTCTTT.